The 30 T cell receptor beta chains presented below share a single source sample, sequenced in a study of blood T cell repertoires in COVID-19. Method: immunoSEQ multiplex PCR; TCRdb's copy keeps in-frame clones and lacks some. This table has about 62,000 clones, around 90% appearing once. The sequencing sample was made of peripheral blood. These receptors all come from a man in his 70s with acute or convalescent COVID-19.

The chain couples TRBV28 to TRBJ1-1; D gene unclear. The CDR3 has 14 amino acids. Trimming took off 5 bases at V and 1 base at J, with 11 bases between the two ends. From germline, CDR1 is MDHEN and CDR2 SYDVKM. CDR3 bases: TGTGCCAGCAGTCGACTTTCAGCGAACACTGAAGCTTTCTTT. Protein: CASSRLSANTEAFF.

The J gene is TRBJ1-6, the V gene TRBV6-1; 10 nucleotides align to TRBD1. Germline V gene sequence: CDR1 MNHNS, CDR2 SASEGT. The V gene end was trimmed by 0 bases and the J gene end by 7 bases; junction bases not matched to a gene: 0. The CDR3 sequence is 15 residues long. The CDR3 region is CASSEAGQGNSPLHF. The CDR3, as DNA: TGTGCCAGCAGTGAAGCGGGACAGGGGAATTCACCCCTCCACTTT.

CDR3 nucleotide sequence: TGTGCCAGCAGTGAAACTAGCGGGAGGAGGGAGACCCAGTACTTC. Translated: CASSETSGRRETQYF. The chain combines TRBV9 with TRBJ2-5; 12 nucleotides line up with TRBD2. Germline values: CDR1 SGDLS, CDR2 YYNGEE. The CDR3 sequence is 15 residues long. V gave up 5 bases and J gave up 5 bases; unmatched junction bases: 7.

The chain uses TRBV7-9 and TRBJ1-1; D is unclear. The CDR3 is 15 amino acids. Germline V gene sequence: CDR1 SEHNR, CDR2 FQNEAQ (reference sequence). The V and J ends lost 2 bases and 1 base respectively, with 11 bases between them. The CDR3 here is CASSLSRPANTEAFF. DNA for the CDR3: TGTGCCAGCAGCTTATCGAGGCCGGCGAACACTGAAGCTTTCTTT.

CDR3 sequence reads: CASSLTRGPNYGYTF. The CDR3 nucleotides read TGTGCCAGCAGCTTGACAAGGGGGCCCAACTATGGCTACACCTTC. The V gene is TRBV5-8, the J gene TRBJ1-2; TRBD1 matches 7 bases. J gave up 2 bases and V 1 base, and 5 bases lay outside the gene matches. The germline CDR1 and CDR2 sequences are SGHTS and YDEGEE. The CDR3 spans 15 residues.

A few counts support this clone. The J gene is TRBJ1-5, the V gene TRBV7-2, with D hard to call. V lost 5 bases and J 6 bases, leaving 14 bases between the germline ends. This CDR3 has 14 residues. Germline V lookup: CDR1 SGHTA, CDR2 FQGNSA. In DNA, the CDR3 is TGTGCCAGCAGCCAGAGTGGGCCAAGTCAGCCCCAGCATTTT. This sequence encodes CASSQSGPSQPQHF.

This clone was recorded once. This chain connects TRBV29-1 to TRBJ1-3; maybe TRBD1 (5 bases). V lost 4 bases, J lost 4 bases, and 11 bases lay in between. Germline V gives CDR1 SQVTM, CDR2 ANQGSEA. This CDR3 is built from 13 residues. CDR3 sequence (DNA): TGCAGCGTTGTGTCTGGGGCCGGAAACACCATATATTTT. Translation gives CSVVSGAGNTIYF.

Only one count was recorded for this clone. V and J are TRBV25-1 and TRBJ1-2; D not resolved. CDR1 and CDR2 (germline): MGHDK, SYGVNS. Trimming shortened V by 7 bases and J by 2 bases, and 11 bases separated the two germline ends. CDR3 length: 13 residues. The CDR3 spells CASKPGPNYGYTF. The DNA of the CDR3 is TGTGCCAGCAAGCCTGGGCCGAACTATGGCTACACCTTC.

The rearrangement uses TRBV7-3 and TRBJ2-7, with D possibly being TRBD1 (5 bases). V was shortened by 4 bases and J by 1 base, with 8 bases between the two germline ends. Germline loops: CDR1 SGHTA, CDR2 FQGTGA. The CDR3 runs 13 residues. This CDR3 is CASSSQDSYEQYF. CDR3 nucleotides: TGTGCCAGCAGCTCACAGGATTCCTACGAGCAGTACTTC.

The rearrangement joins TRBV21-1 to TRBJ1-2; TRBD1 reflects the table's D call only, with no check against the DNA. TRBV21-1 is a pseudogene. CDR3 size: 14 residues. The CDR3, as DNA: TGTGCCAGCAGCAAAAGTCCAGGGTTTTGTGGCTACACCTTC. Its protein is CASSKSPGFCGYTF.

This clone was counted only a few times. The chain links TRBV2 to TRBJ1-3; D might be TRBD1 (5 bases). The CDR3 consists of 14 residues. Germline CDR1 reads SNHLY; CDR2 reads FYNNEI. Trimming shortened V by 6 bases and J by 0 bases, and 9 bases separated the two germline ends. The DNA of the CDR3 is TGTGCCAGCAGGTTACAGGTCTCTGGAAACACCATATATTTT. It translates to CASRLQVSGNTIYF.

The CDR3 nucleotides are TGTGCCAGTACCATAATGAGCGGCGATAATTCACCCCTCCACTTT. This codes for CASTIMSGDNSPLHF. The chain carries TRBV19 and TRBJ1-6; D remains unclear. V lost 7 bases and J lost 5, with 15 bases in between. This CDR3 contains 15 residues. Germline V lookup: CDR1 LNHDA, CDR2 SQIVND (reference sequence). The full variable domain, completed using reference TRBV19 and TRBJ1-6, is DGGITQSPKYLFRKEGQNVTLSCEQNLNHDAMYWYRQDPGQGLRLIYYSQIVNDFQKGDIAEGYSVSREKKESFPLTVTSAQKNPTAFYLCASTIMSGDNSPLHFGNGTRLTVT.

The chain carries TRBV29-1 and TRBJ1-1; 11 positions agree with TRBD1. CDR1 SQVTM and CDR2 ANQGSEA come from the germline V gene. The V segment lost 7 bases and the J segment 5 bases; nucleotides outside the gene matches: 9. This CDR3 region has 14 residues. The CDR3, as DNA: TGCAGCGGAGAGGACAGGGGGCGTTGGACTGAAGCTTTCTTT. Translation gives CSGEDRGRWTEAFF.

The J gene is TRBJ1-4, the V gene TRBV18; D is uncertain. The CDR3 is 15 residues long. CDR1 and CDR2 (germline): KGHSH, LQKENI. The ends were cut back, 2 bases at V and 6 bases at J, with 13 bases in the middle. As DNA, the CDR3 is TGTGCCAGCTCACCAGCCAAAGTGGGAGATGAAAAACTGTTTTTT. Protein sequence: CASSPAKVGDEKLFF.

The V and J genes are TRBV25-1 and TRBJ2-7; 7 nucleotides match TRBD2. From germline, CDR1 is MGHDK and CDR2 SYGVNS. Trimming cost V 1 base and J 4 bases; bases outside gene matches: 7. The CDR3 totals 15 residues. Here the CDR3 reads CASSEFAGVRYEQYF. The CDR3 bases are TGTGCCAGCAGTGAATTCGCGGGGGTTCGGTACGAGCAGTACTTC.

The chain couples TRBV13 to TRBJ2-3; 13 nucleotides line up with TRBD2. The CDR3 spans 19 residues. V dropped 4 bases and J dropped 2; count of bases not matched to a gene: 12. Germline-derived CDR1 and CDR2 are PRHDT and FYEKMQ (reference sequence). This CDR3 is CASSSGTSGANSNTDTQYF. CDR3 sequence (DNA): TGTGCCAGCAGCTCAGGGACTAGCGGGGCGAACTCTAACACAGATACGCAGTATTTT. Full variable domain (missing parts from reference TRBV13 and TRBJ2-3): AAGVIQSPRHLIKEKRETATLKCYPIPRHDTVYWYQQGPGQDPQFLISFYEKMQSDKGSIPDRFSAQQFSDYHSELNMSSLELGDSALYFCASSSGTSGANSNTDTQYFGPGTRLTVL.

The count of this clone is one. The chain combines TRBV13 with TRBJ2-7, with D possibly being TRBD1 (6 bases). The CDR3 totals 15 residues. Trimming cost V 7 bases and J 6 bases, with 22 bases left between them. The germline CDR1 and CDR2 sequences are PRHDT and FYEKMQ (reference sequence). In nucleotides, the CDR3 is TGTGCCAGCACCACGACACAGGGAGTGATACGCGAGCAGTACTTC. Translating it yields CASTTTQGVIREQYF. The complete variable domain, with remaining parts taken from reference TRBV13 and TRBJ2-7, reads AAGVIQSPRHLIKEKRETATLKCYPIPRHDTVYWYQQGPGQDPQFLISFYEKMQSDKGSIPDRFSAQQFSDYHSELNMSSLELGDSALYFCASTTTQGVIREQYFGPGTRLTVT.

This clone came up a few times. The CDR3 loop is CASSSGQGVDGYTF. The CDR3 coding sequence is TGCGCCAGCAGTTCCGGACAGGGCGTGGATGGCTACACCTTC. V usage is TRBV10-1 and J usage is TRBJ1-2; 8 bases map to TRBD1. This CDR3 spans 14 amino acids. Unmatched junction bases numbered 8, after V lost 5 bases and J lost 6 bases. Germline V CDR1 and CDR2: WNHNN, SYGVQD (reference sequence).

This chain uses TRBV5-6 with TRBJ2-5; TRBD1 agrees at 9 bases. Germline CDR1 and CDR2: SGHDT and YYEEEE. V lost 0 bases to trimming and J lost 5 bases; unmatched junction nucleotides: 5. The CDR3 covers 15 residues. The chain's CDR3 is CASSLGQGVGETQYF. The CDR3 DNA sequence: TGTGCCAGCAGCTTGGGACAGGGGGTTGGGGAGACCCAGTACTTC.

J is TRBJ1-3 and V is TRBV5-1; the match to TRBD1 covers 9 bases. This CDR3 comprises 15 residues. Germline trimming cut 3 bases from V and 8 bases from J; bases unmatched to any gene: 9. CDR1 is SGHRS and CDR2 is YFSETQ in the germline V gene. The CDR3 DNA follows: TGCGCCAGCAGCTCAAACAGGGGGCGAGGGGACACCATATATTTT. Residues: CASSSNRGRGDTIYF.

The chain has TRBV6-6 and TRBJ1-4; D gene unclear. CDR1 and CDR2 from the germline V gene are MNHNY and SVGAGI (reference sequence). The CDR3 runs to 13 residues. Trimming cost V 4 bases and J 7 bases, with 10 bases left between them. CDR3 amino acids: CASSLVGREKLFF. CDR3 sequence (DNA): TGTGCCAGCAGTTTAGTGGGCCGTGAAAAACTGTTTTTT.

The chain combines TRBV5-1 with TRBJ2-5; 9 bases match TRBD1. The CDR3 is made up of 15 amino acids. Per the germline V gene, CDR1 is SGHRS and CDR2 is YFSETQ. Losses at the gene ends were 0 bases for V and 5 bases for J; bases not matched to a gene: 5. Here the CDR3 reads CASSLGTGVAETQYF. In DNA form, the CDR3 reads TGCGCCAGCAGCTTGGGGACAGGGGTTGCCGAGACCCAGTACTTC. The complete variable domain, with remaining parts taken from reference TRBV5-1 and TRBJ2-5, reads KAGVTQTPRYLIKTRGQQVTLSCSPISGHRSVSWYQQTPGQGLQFLFEYFSETQRNKGNFPGRFSGRQFSNSRSEMNVSTLELGDSALYLCASSLGTGVAETQYFGPGTRLLVL.

This chain uses TRBV7-3 with TRBJ1-2, with D possibly TRBD1 on 6 matching bases. The germline CDR1 and CDR2 sequences are SGHTA and FQGTGA. CDR3 length: 13 residues. V lost 4 bases and J lost 8, with 14 bases in between. The CDR3 DNA follows: TGTGCCAGCAGCTCGGCCGGGACATTGGGCTACACCTTC. Amino acid sequence: CASSSAGTLGYTF.

The gene calls are TRBV5-6 and TRBJ1-2; D is ambiguous. Germline CDR1 is SGHDT and CDR2 is YYEEEE. The CDR3 extends over 15 amino acids. The V end was cut by 3 bases, the J end by 2 bases, with 14 bases between. CDR3 DNA: TGTGCCAGCAGCTGGGAGGAGGGAAGAAACTATGGCTACACCTTC. This codes for CASSWEEGRNYGYTF.

This clone was recorded once. V gene TRBV6-6 combines with J gene TRBJ1-1; D remains unclear. Germline V gene sequence: CDR1 MNHNY, CDR2 SVGAGI (reference sequence). There are 15 residues in the CDR3. V lost 2 bases and J lost 5, with 15 bases in between. The DNA of the CDR3 is TGTGCCAGCAGTTACACGACGGGGTCGGGGACTGAAGCTTTCTTT. Protein product: CASSYTTGSGTEAFF.

This rearrangement joins TRBV6-6 to TRBJ2-2; 11 nucleotides agree with TRBD2. The V segment lost 6 bases and the J segment 1 base; nucleotides outside the gene matches: 4. Germline V lookup: CDR1 MNHNY, CDR2 SVGAGI (reference sequence). The CDR3 extends over 16 amino acids. The CDR3 loop is CASSRLAGGNTGELFF. CDR3 DNA sequence: TGTGCCAGCAGCCGGCTAGCGGGAGGGAACACCGGGGAGCTGTTTTTT.

This chain links TRBV7-2 with TRBJ2-3; D is perhaps TRBD2 (6 bases). V gave up 4 bases and J gave up 4 bases, with 18 bases separating them. The length of the CDR3 is 16 residues. CDR1 SGHTA and CDR2 FQGNSA come from the germline V gene. CDR3 loop: CASSWGATGVSDTQYF. In DNA form, the CDR3 reads TGTGCCAGCAGCTGGGGCGCAACGGGAGTATCAGATACGCAGTATTTT.

The chain has TRBV12-5 and TRBJ2-2; 7 positions agree with TRBD1. The germline V gene encodes CDR1 LGHNT and CDR2 FRNRAP. The CDR3 covers 17 residues. Trimming took 0 bases from V and 6 from J; bases not matched to a gene: 10. The CDR3 region is CASGLVKGAQIAGELFF. CDR3 DNA: TGTGCTAGTGGTTTGGTGAAGGGGGCCCAAATCGCCGGGGAGCTGTTTTTT.

The V and J genes are TRBV12-5 and TRBJ2-1; D is unresolved. Germline assignment: CDR1 LGHNT and CDR2 FRNRAP. The V end was cut by 3 bases, the J end by 8 bases, with 11 bases between. The CDR3 has 13 amino acids. Here the CDR3 DNA reads TGTGCTAGTGGTTTTAGAGGAAGCCATGAGCAGTTCTTC. Amino acid sequence: CASGFRGSHEQFF.

The V gene is TRBV2, the J gene TRBJ2-3, with 13 bases matching TRBD2. V was pared by 7 bases and J by 2 bases, with 6 bases of the junction left unmatched. The CDR3 runs to 16 residues. The germline V gene encodes CDR1 SNHLY and CDR2 FYNNEI. CDR3 coding DNA: TGTGCCAGCACAGCGACTAGCGGGAGGTCCACAGATACGCAGTATTTT. Translation: CASTATSGRSTDTQYF.